The TCR beta chain under discussion was sequenced for a study of blood T cell repertoires in COVID-19. Overall study context: Both acute and convalescent COVID-19 samples were obtained from the United States, Italy and Spain.

Some clones are missing from TCRdb's copy, which holds only in-frame ones; the method was immunoSEQ multiplex PCR. The table lists some 100,000 clones, roughly 90% of them singletons. Germline values: CDR1 LNHNV, CDR2 YYDKDF (reference sequence). CDR3 size: 18 residues. The V end lost 0 bases, the J end lost 0 bases, and 15 bases lay between the germline ends. This TCR derives from a human donor with active COVID-19. The donor label of this sample is uncertain. The rearrangement joins TRBV15 to TRBJ1-3, with unresolved D. Sequenced input: peripheral blood. The CDR3 nucleotides read TGTGCCACCAGCAGAGAAGTTTTGGGCACCTTCTCTGGAAACACCATATATTTT. It yields the protein CATSREVLGTFSGNTIYF.